The rows below give T cell receptor beta chains drawn from one sample of a study of T cell repertoires and HLA-DP antigens. Which antigens these TCRs recognize remains unknown. This table comes from immunoSEQ multiplex PCR, and its TCRdb copy is limited to in-frame clones, with some not included. The sample lists fewer than 75,000 clones; around 80% were seen once. Sequences were obtained from CD4+ T cells from PBMCs. These receptors were taken from a man between 60 and 75 years old in good health and CMV-seronegative. Each CDR3 is given with its conserved first and last residue. The D gene is left open where the match is weak. Expanded clones are given a class, and other clones once, few, many or no size at all.

TRBV7-9,TRBJ1-3,-,-,TGTGCCAGCAGCTTAGTCGTCGGGGGCCAGAACACCATATATTTT,CASSLVVGGQNTIYF
TRBV19,TRBJ2-1,TRBD2,-,TGTGCCAGTAGTATAGGGGTAGCGGGAGGGGCTGAGCAGTTCTTC,CASSIGVAGGAEQFF
TRBV14,TRBJ1-1,-,-,TGTGCCAGCAGCCAGAACCTGGGGACTGAAGCTTTCTTT,CASSQNLGTEAFF
TRBV7-9,TRBJ1-4,-,-,TGTGCCAGCAGCCAAAGATCAGGGGAAAAACTGTTTTTT,CASSQRSGEKLFF
TRBV5-1,TRBJ2-1,TRBD2,-,TGCGCCAGCAGCCCCGTTCGGGGCGGGGGGGCCAGGGATGAGCAGTTCTTC,CASSPVRGGGARDEQFF
TRBV6-4,TRBJ1-5,TRBD1,-,TGTGCCAGTCCGGGACAGGGCGACAATCAGCCCCAGCATTTT,CASPGQGDNQPQHF
TRBV10-2,TRBJ1-2,-,-,TGCGCCAGCAGTCGACAGTCTAACTATGGCTACACCTTC,CASSRQSNYGYTF
TRBV2,TRBJ2-6,TRBD2,few,TGTGCCAGCAGAGTGGGAGGGGCTGGGGCCAACGTCCTGACTTTC,CASRVGGAGANVLTF
TRBV6-1,TRBJ2-1,TRBD2,-,TGTGCCAGCAGTGTGACTAGCGGGGGGGCGGATGAGCAGTTCTTC,CASSVTSGGADEQFF
TRBV30,TRBJ2-5,-,-,TGTGCCTGGAGTTTGAATGGGGAGACCCAGTACTTC,CAWSLNGETQYF
TRBV21-1,TRBJ2-1,-,few,TGTGCCAGCAGCGCGAGAATACGGACTAGCGGGCCGAATGAGCAGTTCTTC,CASSARIRTSGPNEQFF
TRBV4-2,TRBJ1-3,-,-,TGTGCCAGCAGCCAAGATCCCAGCTCTGGAAACACCATATATTTT,CASSQDPSSGNTIYF
TRBV10-3,TRBJ2-3,TRBD2,-,TGTGCCATCAGTGAGCCCCTTGGACTAGCGGCAGATACGCAGTATTTT,CAISEPLGLAADTQYF
TRBV7-2,TRBJ1-5,-,-,TGTGCCAGCAGCTTATACGCCAGCAATCAGCCCCAGCATTTT,CASSLYASNQPQHF
TRBV9,TRBJ2-1,TRBD2,-,TGTGCCAGCAGCCCCCCGACTAGCGGGACGGTCAATGAGCAGTTCTTC,CASSPPTSGTVNEQFF
TRBV5-1,TRBJ1-2,TRBD1,-,TGCGCCAGCGCACCGACAGGGGCCCGGGGGGGCTACACCTTC,CASAPTGARGGYTF
TRBV30,TRBJ1-2,-,-,TGTGCCTGGAGTGTACAGGGCCCCTATGGCTACACCTTC,CAWSVQGPYGYTF
TRBV28,TRBJ1-5,-,few,TGTGCCAGCAGTTTGGGGGGCGCGAATCAGAACAATCAGCCCCAGCATTTT,CASSLGGANQNNQPQHF
TRBV2,TRBJ2-1,TRBD2,-,TGTGCCAGCAGTGACAGCGCGGGAGGGAAGTTCTTC,CASSDSAGGKFF
TRBV6-1,TRBJ1-2,-,-,TGTGCCAGCAGTGAAGCGCCCCAGGAGCCTCGTAGAGGCTATGGCTACACCTTC,CASSEAPQEPRRGYGYTF
TRBV5-1,TRBJ2-1,TRBD2,once,TGCGCCAGCAGCTTGGGCGTGACTAGCGGATACAATGAGCAGTTCTTC,CASSLGVTSGYNEQFF
TRBV28,TRBJ1-2,TRBD1,-,TGTGCCAGCACCCCGGGGGGACAGGGGGCCTCTGGCTACACCTTC,CASTPGGQGASGYTF
TRBV6-5,TRBJ2-3,-,once,TGTGCCAGCAGTTACTCCCCCCTTAGCACAGATACGCAGTATTTT,CASSYSPLSTDTQYF
TRBV11-2,TRBJ1-6,TRBD1,few,TGTGCCAGCAGCCTATCGGGACAGGATAATTCACCCCTCCACTTT,CASSLSGQDNSPLHF
TRBV4-3,TRBJ1-1,-,-,TGCGCCGTTGACACTGAAGCTTTCTTT,CAVDTEAFF
TRBV29-1,TRBJ1-2,-,-,TGCAGCGTTACCACCGTGGAAGGCTACACCTTC,CSVTTVEGYTF
TRBV19,TRBJ1-5,TRBD1,few,TGTGCCAGTAGCCCCATGGGGTTGACAGGGGGCAATCAGCCCCAGCATTTT,CASSPMGLTGGNQPQHF
TRBV7-9,TRBJ2-2,-,once,TGTGCCAGCAGCTTTCCCGGGACACTCAACCCGAACACCGGGGAGCTGTTTTTT,CASSFPGTLNPNTGELFF
TRBV6-1,TRBJ1-2,-,-,TGTGCCAGCAGTGAAGGGGACTATGGCTACACCTTC,CASSEGDYGYTF
TRBV2,TRBJ2-5,TRBD2,few,TGTGCCAGCAGGTACATAGCGGGAGCCCCAGAGACCCAGTACTTC,CASRYIAGAPETQYF
TRBV6-1,TRBJ1-4,-,-,TGTGCCAGCAGTGAAGAAGTGGAGGGGGAAAAACTGTTTTTT,CASSEEVEGEKLFF
TRBV6-6,TRBJ2-2,-,-,TGTGCCAGCAGTTACTCGGGATACACCGGGGAGCTGTTTTTT,CASSYSGYTGELFF
TRBV11-2,TRBJ2-7,-,once,TGTGCCAGCAGCTTCGTACAGGGAAACGAGCAGTACTTC,CASSFVQGNEQYF
TRBV30,TRBJ2-1,TRBD1,-,TGTGCCTGGACCAGCAGGGGGCGCGACAATGAGCAGTTCTTC,CAWTSRGRDNEQFF
TRBV2,TRBJ1-4,-,-,TGTGCCAGCAGTGAATTGGCAGGGACGGAAAAACTGTTTTTT,CASSELAGTEKLFF
TRBV7-9,TRBJ2-5,-,few,TGTGCCAGCAGCTTAGCGAACCAGCACAGGACCCAAGAGACCCAGTACTTC,CASSLANQHRTQETQYF
TRBV6-5,TRBJ2-3,-,once,TGTGCCAGCAGTTACTCCCGGGGGACAGATACGCAGTATTTT,CASSYSRGTDTQYF
TRBV11-2,TRBJ1-1,-,-,TGTGCCAGCAGCTTAGGCCCTTCTGGGGTGAACACTGAAGCTTTCTTT,CASSLGPSGVNTEAFF
TRBV5-6,TRBJ1-2,TRBD1,-,TGTGCCAGCAGCGGTGGGACAGGGGGGTTTAACTATGGCTACACCTTC,CASSGGTGGFNYGYTF
TRBV30,TRBJ1-4,TRBD1,once,TGTGCCTGGAGGACAGGGCCTCTTTTAGAAAAACTGTTTTTT,CAWRTGPLLEKLFF
TRBV7-6,TRBJ2-2,-,-,TGTGCCAGCAGCTTGGGCTCCTTCACCGGGGAGCTGTTTTTT,CASSLGSFTGELFF
TRBV7-2,TRBJ2-7,TRBD2,few,TGTGCCAGCAGTCAGAGAGCGGGGGACACCTACGAGCAGTACTTC,CASSQRAGDTYEQYF
TRBV6-1,TRBJ1-5,-,few,TGTGCCAGCACCCGGACAGATAGCAATCAGCCCCAGCATTTT,CASTRTDSNQPQHF
TRBV25-1,TRBJ1-6,-,-,TGTGCCAGCAGTCAGAACAGGGACGGCGCAAATTCACCCCTCCACTTT,CASSQNRDGANSPLHF
TRBV18,TRBJ2-4,-,-,TGTGCCAGCTCACCAGGGTATGGGCCGCAACTAGCCAAAAACATTCAGTACTTC,CASSPGYGPQLAKNIQYF
TRBV7-6,TRBJ1-1,-,-,TGTGCCAGCAGCTTAGACAGGGACACTGAAGCTTTCTTT,CASSLDRDTEAFF
TRBV19,TRBJ1-4,-,-,TGTGCCAGTAGTACAGGCGCGGGGTCCGAAAAACTGTTTTTT,CASSTGAGSEKLFF
TRBV4-1,TRBJ2-2,TRBD1,many,TGCGCCAGCAGCCAAGTGGGACAGGGGATCGCCGGGGAGCTGTTTTTT,CASSQVGQGIAGELFF
TRBV7-2,TRBJ2-7,TRBD1,-,TGTGCCAGCAGCCCAGGGACAGGGACCTACGAGCAGTACTTC,CASSPGTGTYEQYF
TRBV29-1,TRBJ2-2,TRBD2,-,TGCAGCGTTGATAGTCTAGCGGGAACGGGGGAGCTGTTTTTT,CSVDSLAGTGELFF
TRBV7-9,TRBJ2-2,TRBD1,-,TGTGCCAGCAGCGCCATCCGGGACAGGGATGTCACCGGGGAGCTGTTTTTT,CASSAIRDRDVTGELFF
TRBV6-5,TRBJ2-2,-,-,TGTGCCAGCAGTTACTCAGGGACGAGGGGGGAGCTGTTTTTT,CASSYSGTRGELFF
TRBV4-1,TRBJ1-2,-,-,TGCGCCAGCAGCCAAGAACGTAACAACTATGGCTACACCTTC,CASSQERNNYGYTF
TRBV2,TRBJ1-4,TRBD1,-,TGTGCCAGCAGCCTATTCGCACAACAGGGGGCAACTAATGAAAAACTGTTTTTT,CASSLFAQQGATNEKLFF
TRBV28,TRBJ1-2,-,-,TGTGCCAGCACGGCTAACTATGGCTACACCTTC,CASTANYGYTF
TRBV6-5,TRBJ1-1,-,-,TGTGCCAGCAGCGGAGTGGGGGGAGCTTTCTTT,CASSGVGGAFF
TRBV9,TRBJ2-5,-,once,TGTGCCAGCAGCGTAGATCCCCAGGGGCGGCAAGAGACCCAGTACTTC,CASSVDPQGRQETQYF
TRBV4-1,TRBJ2-2,TRBD1,once,TGCGCCAGCAGCCTTCGAAGGATCACAGGGGGGAACACCGGGGAGCTGTTTTTT,CASSLRRITGGNTGELFF
TRBV28,TRBJ2-1,-,few,TGTGCCAGCAGTTTCTCCATTTCAGGGGGGAGCTCCTACAATGAGCAGTTCTTC,CASSFSISGGSSYNEQFF